These T cell receptor beta chains were read from a single sample in a study of T cell responses to AZD1222 COVID-19 vaccine. Using immunoSEQ multiplex PCR, the repertoire was profiled, and TCRdb retains in-frame clones only, with some absent. The table has 100,000 to 150,000 clones, under 90% seen once. The sample consisted of peripheral blood, taken on day 0 of AZD1222 vaccination. The source is an adult in good health. CDR3s include the opening cysteine and the closing phenylalanine or tryptophan. A D gene is named only where the DNA matches it firmly. Clone size is not always given. Where it is, it says once, few, many or a class for expanded clones.

V gene: TRBV6-5
D gene: TRBD1
J gene: TRBJ2-7
clone size: NA
CDR3 DNA: TGTGCCACCCTCCCGGGACAGGGGGCGGGCGAGCAGTACTTC
CDR3 protein: CATLPGQGAGEQYF

V gene: TRBV3-1/TRBV3-2
D gene: TRBD2
J gene: TRBJ2-5
clone size: NA
CDR3 DNA: TGTGCCAGCAGGGGAGGACTAGCGAAAGAGACCCAGTACTTC
CDR3 protein: CASRGGLAKETQYF

V gene: TRBV19
D gene: TRBD2
J gene: TRBJ2-2
clone size: NA
CDR3 DNA: TGTGCCAGCCAACCGACTAGCGGAGGGAACACCGGGGAGCTGTTTTTT
CDR3 protein: CASQPTSGGNTGELFF

V gene: TRBV10-1
D gene: TRBD1
J gene: TRBJ1-6
clone size: NA
CDR3 DNA: TGCGCCAGCAGCCCAGACAGGGCGAATTCACCCCTCCACTTT
CDR3 protein: CASSPDRANSPLHF

V gene: TRBV28
D gene: NA
J gene: TRBJ1-2
clone size: NA
CDR3 DNA: TGTGCCAGCAGTTTGCGGTACTCTGGCTACACCTTC
CDR3 protein: CASSLRYSGYTF

V gene: TRBV13
D gene: TRBD1
J gene: TRBJ1-5
clone size: few
CDR3 DNA: TGTGCCAGCAGCTTAGGTCGACAGGGCTATAGCAATCAGCCCCAGCATTTT
CDR3 protein: CASSLGRQGYSNQPQHF

V gene: TRBV10-3
D gene: TRBD1
J gene: TRBJ1-6
clone size: NA
CDR3 DNA: TGTGCCACCAAAGAGGGGGCGGACAGAAGTTCACCCCTCCACTTT
CDR3 protein: CATKEGADRSSPLHF

V gene: TRBV2
D gene: NA
J gene: TRBJ1-1
clone size: NA
CDR3 DNA: TGTGCCAGCAGTACTCGGATCAACCAGGAAGCTTTCTTT
CDR3 protein: CASSTRINQEAFF

V gene: TRBV23-1
D gene: NA
J gene: TRBJ2-1
clone size: NA
CDR3 DNA: TGCGCCAGCAGTCAATCAGTCACTAGCCCTCGTGAGCAGTTCTTC
CDR3 protein: CASSQSVTSPREQFF

V gene: TRBV20-1
D gene: TRBD1
J gene: TRBJ1-2
clone size: NA
CDR3 DNA: TGCAGTGCTAGTTACAGGGGAAGCTATGGCTACACCTTC
CDR3 protein: CSASYRGSYGYTF

V gene: TRBV9
D gene: NA
J gene: TRBJ2-7
clone size: NA
CDR3 DNA: TGTGCCAGCAGCCCCACTCGGGACTCACCCTACGAGCAGTACTTC
CDR3 protein: CASSPTRDSPYEQYF

V gene: TRBV4-3
D gene: TRBD2
J gene: TRBJ2-3
clone size: once
CDR3 DNA: TGCGCCAGCAGCCAAGATAGGGGACTAGCGGGAGGTGATACGCAGTATTTT
CDR3 protein: CASSQDRGLAGGDTQYF

V gene: TRBV19
D gene: TRBD1
J gene: TRBJ1-1
clone size: NA
CDR3 DNA: TGTGCCAGTAGTACGGGACAGTTGAACACTGAAGCTTTCTTT
CDR3 protein: CASSTGQLNTEAFF

V gene: TRBV4-2
D gene: NA
J gene: TRBJ2-3
clone size: NA
CDR3 DNA: TGTGCCAGCAGCCAAGATCCCCAGCGTGGCACAGATACGCAGTATTTT
CDR3 protein: CASSQDPQRGTDTQYF

V gene: TRBV7-9
D gene: TRBD2
J gene: TRBJ2-2
clone size: NA
CDR3 DNA: TGTGCCAGCAGCGCGCGGACTAGCGGGTTACACACCGGGGAGCTGTTTTTT
CDR3 protein: CASSARTSGLHTGELFF

V gene: TRBV5-1
D gene: NA
J gene: TRBJ1-1
clone size: NA
CDR3 DNA: TGCGCCAGCAGCGAAGGAGGCTTGAACACTGAAGCTTTCTTT
CDR3 protein: CASSEGGLNTEAFF

V gene: TRBV7-2
D gene: NA
J gene: TRBJ2-2
clone size: NA
CDR3 DNA: TGTGCCAGCAGCTTAGAAGTTGGATGGACCGGGGAGCTGTTTTTT
CDR3 protein: CASSLEVGWTGELFF

V gene: TRBV6-5
D gene: NA
J gene: TRBJ1-1
clone size: once
CDR3 DNA: TGTGCCACCATCGGGGGTAGCACTGAAGCTTTCTTT
CDR3 protein: CATIGGSTEAFF

V gene: TRBV28
D gene: NA
J gene: TRBJ2-7
clone size: NA
CDR3 DNA: TGTGCCAGCAGTGCCTGGCGAGCCATTTCCGACGAGCAGTACTTC
CDR3 protein: CASSAWRAISDEQYF

V gene: TRBV18
D gene: NA
J gene: TRBJ2-7
clone size: NA
CDR3 DNA: TGTGCCAGCTCACCACGAAAAGACAGTTTCCCGTCCTACGAGCAGTACTTC
CDR3 protein: CASSPRKDSFPSYEQYF

V gene: TRBV11-2
D gene: NA
J gene: TRBJ1-1
clone size: NA
CDR3 DNA: TGTGCCAGCAGCTTACTCGGCTCCATGAACACTGAAGCTTTCTTT
CDR3 protein: CASSLLGSMNTEAFF

V gene: TRBV18
D gene: TRBD1
J gene: TRBJ2-3
clone size: NA
CDR3 DNA: TGTGCCAGCTCGTATGTCGGGACAGGAGCGGTAGATACGCAGTATTTT
CDR3 protein: CASSYVGTGAVDTQYF

V gene: TRBV11-2
D gene: NA
J gene: TRBJ2-7
clone size: NA
CDR3 DNA: TGTGCCAGCAGCTACTACGGGATCCTAGACTTC
CDR3 protein: CASSYYGILDF

V gene: TRBV27
D gene: NA
J gene: TRBJ1-1
clone size: NA
CDR3 DNA: TGTGCCAGCAGTTTATGGGGTGGGGATGCCACTGAAGCTTTCTTT
CDR3 protein: CASSLWGGDATEAFF

V gene: TRBV2
D gene: TRBD1
J gene: TRBJ1-1
clone size: NA
CDR3 DNA: TGTGCCACGAGGGGGACAGGCCCAGCTGAAGCTTTCTTT
CDR3 protein: CATRGTGPAEAFF

V gene: TRBV4-2
D gene: NA
J gene: TRBJ2-2
clone size: NA
CDR3 DNA: TGTGCCAGCAGCCAAGAAAGTTCTGCATCCGCGAACACCGGGGAGCTGTTTTTT
CDR3 protein: CASSQESSASANTGELFF

V gene: TRBV5-1
D gene: TRBD1
J gene: TRBJ1-4
clone size: NA
CDR3 DNA: TGCGCCAGCAGCGTAACAGGGGCTCGTAATGAAAAACTGTTTTTT
CDR3 protein: CASSVTGARNEKLFF

V gene: TRBV6-5
D gene: NA
J gene: TRBJ1-6
clone size: NA
CDR3 DNA: TGTGCCAGCAGTTTGGGGTTAAATCGTTATAATTCACCCCTCCACTTT
CDR3 protein: CASSLGLNRYNSPLHF

V gene: TRBV2
D gene: NA
J gene: TRBJ1-1
clone size: NA
CDR3 DNA: TGTGCCAGCAGCCCCAGGGGTCGTGGTAGCATGAACACTGAAGCTTTCTTT
CDR3 protein: CASSPRGRGSMNTEAFF

V gene: TRBV14
D gene: NA
J gene: TRBJ2-7
clone size: NA
CDR3 DNA: TGTGCCAGCAGCCAAGACTGGCTTTCCCACGAGCAGTACTTC
CDR3 protein: CASSQDWLSHEQYF

V gene: TRBV4-3
D gene: NA
J gene: TRBJ2-3
clone size: NA
CDR3 DNA: TGCGCCAGCAGCCAAAGGGGGACTCGTCACCATACGCAGTATTTT
CDR3 protein: CASSQRGTRHHTQYF

V gene: TRBV18
D gene: TRBD2
J gene: TRBJ2-5
clone size: once
CDR3 DNA: TGTGCCAGCTCACGAAGCGGGGCTGGAGAGACCCAGTACTTC
CDR3 protein: CASSRSGAGETQYF

V gene: TRBV6-2/TRBV6-3
D gene: NA
J gene: TRBJ1-2
clone size: NA
CDR3 DNA: TGTGCCAGCAGTTACCCGTCGACTGGGAGCGGCTACACCTTC
CDR3 protein: CASSYPSTGSGYTF

V gene: TRBV4-1
D gene: NA
J gene: TRBJ2-5
clone size: NA
CDR3 DNA: TGCGCCAGCAGCCAATTCCCGGTTGAGACCCAGTACTTC
CDR3 protein: CASSQFPVETQYF

V gene: TRBV7-2
D gene: TRBD2
J gene: TRBJ2-7
clone size: NA
CDR3 DNA: TGTGCCAGCAGCTTAGAAGCGGGGGGGTACGAGCAGTACTTC
CDR3 protein: CASSLEAGGYEQYF

V gene: TRBV2
D gene: TRBD1
J gene: TRBJ1-2
clone size: NA
CDR3 DNA: TGTGCCAGCAGAACGGGACAGGAGAACTATGGCTACACCTTC
CDR3 protein: CASRTGQENYGYTF

V gene: TRBV2
D gene: TRBD2
J gene: TRBJ2-3
clone size: NA
CDR3 DNA: TGTGCCAGCAGTGAAGGGGACTACGCCGGAGATACGCAGTATTTT
CDR3 protein: CASSEGDYAGDTQYF

V gene: TRBV6-2/TRBV6-3
D gene: TRBD1
J gene: TRBJ2-7
clone size: NA
CDR3 DNA: TGTGCCAGCAGTACCAGGACAGGGAACTACGAGCAGTACTTC
CDR3 protein: CASSTRTGNYEQYF

V gene: TRBV7-2
D gene: TRBD2
J gene: TRBJ2-3
clone size: NA
CDR3 DNA: TGTGCCAGCAGCTTAGTGGGGACTAGCGGGGGGGCAGAAGATACGCAGTATTTT
CDR3 protein: CASSLVGTSGGAEDTQYF

V gene: TRBV3-1/TRBV3-2
D gene: NA
J gene: TRBJ2-3
clone size: once
CDR3 DNA: TGTGCCAGCAGCCAAGGTACGGGGGCTGATACGCAGTATTTT
CDR3 protein: CASSQGTGADTQYF

V gene: TRBV9
D gene: NA
J gene: TRBJ2-2
clone size: NA
CDR3 DNA: TGTGCCAGCAGCCGTAACACCGGGGAGCTGTTTTTT
CDR3 protein: CASSRNTGELFF

V gene: TRBV10-3
D gene: NA
J gene: TRBJ1-1
clone size: NA
CDR3 DNA: TGTGCCATCAGTTCCGGGACGCTGAACACTGAAGCTTTCTTT
CDR3 protein: CAISSGTLNTEAFF

V gene: TRBV6-2/TRBV6-3
D gene: TRBD1
J gene: TRBJ1-1
clone size: NA
CDR3 DNA: TGTGCCAGCAGTTACTCGACGGACAGGGCTCGAGTCGTCATGAACACTGAAGCTTTCTTT
CDR3 protein: CASSYSTDRARVVMNTEAFF

V gene: TRBV14
D gene: NA
J gene: TRBJ2-1
clone size: NA
CDR3 DNA: TGTGCCAGCAGTCGTTATAGGGGGGAACTCAATGAGCAGTTCTTC
CDR3 protein: CASSRYRGELNEQFF

V gene: TRBV18
D gene: TRBD1
J gene: TRBJ1-2
clone size: NA
CDR3 DNA: TGTGCCAGCTCACCATCGACAGGGTATGGCTACACCTTC
CDR3 protein: CASSPSTGYGYTF

V gene: TRBV11-1
D gene: NA
J gene: TRBJ2-7
clone size: NA
CDR3 DNA: TGTGCCAGCAGCTATCGCTCCTACGAGCAGTACTTC
CDR3 protein: CASSYRSYEQYF

V gene: TRBV24-1
D gene: NA
J gene: TRBJ2-1
clone size: NA
CDR3 DNA: TGTGCCACCAGTGATTCTAGCGCCTTTAGCTACAATGAGCAGTTCTTC
CDR3 protein: CATSDSSAFSYNEQFF

V gene: TRBV29-1
D gene: NA
J gene: TRBJ1-1
clone size: NA
CDR3 DNA: TGCAGCGTTGTGCGGGGGACTGAAGCTTTCTTT
CDR3 protein: CSVVRGTEAFF